Presented here are 25 T cell receptor beta chains from one specimen sequenced in a study of T cells after yellow fever vaccination. From the 5' RACE reads, TCRdb called clonotypes with MiXCR, one entry per CDR3 protein. The table includes over 35,000 distinct CDR3 sequences, more than 6% detected once. This specimen consisted of PBMCs, either bulk or a sorted T-cell subset (CD4+, CD8+, memory, or dextramer-sorted; not recorded which), obtained 45 days after the yellow fever booster vaccination. The receptors originated from a man aged 25-45 years who received the YFV17D yellow fever vaccine.

This clonotype was picked up a small number of times. This rearrangement joins TRBV20-1 to TRBJ2-5, with D perhaps TRBD1 or TRBD2 (6 bases each). CDR3 length: 14 amino acids. The ends were cut back, 5 bases at V and 2 bases at J, with 15 bases in the middle. The germline gives CDR1 DFQATT, CDR2 SNEGSKA (reference sequence). CDR3 nucleotide sequence: TGCAGTGCTGAGGGGGGAGGAGGGCAAGAGACCCAGTACTTC. It translates to CSAEGGGGQETQYF.

This clonotype was detected ten times or more. V and J are TRBV7-9 and TRBJ1-1; no clear D gene. V was cut by 0 bases and J by 4 bases, with 6 bases left in between. This CDR3 is 13 amino acids long. Germline CDR1 SEHNR, CDR2 FQNEAQ (reference sequence). CDR3 region: CASSLAYLTEAFF. As DNA, the CDR3 is TGTGCCAGCAGCTTAGCGTACCTCACTGAAGCTTTCTTT.

This clonotype was seen ten or more times. The chain is built from TRBV24-1 and TRBJ2-6; D uncertain. CDR1 KGHDR and CDR2 SFDVKD come from the germline V gene. The CDR3 has 16 residues. V was trimmed by 4 bases and J by 1 base, leaving 10 bases between them. The CDR3 coding sequence is TGTGCCACCAGTGACCGGGTCAATTCTGGGGCCAACGTCCTGACTTTC. It is translated as CATSDRVNSGANVLTF.

With respect to this clonotype: Given a much more abundant clone one base away, this may be a read error. This chain links TRBV5-8 with TRBJ2-1, with 10 bases fitting TRBD1. This CDR3 has 15 amino acids. CDR1 is SGHTS, CDR2 YDEGEE, per germline. CDR3: CGSSDDRGPYNEQFF. The CDR3 DNA reads TGTGGCAGCAGCGACGACAGGGGGCCCTACAATGAGCAGTTCTTC. Supplemented by reference TRBV5-8 and TRBJ2-1, the full variable domain reads EAGVTQSPTHLIKTRGQQATLRCSPISGHTSVYWYQQALGLGLQFLLWYDEGEERNRGNFPPRFSGRQFPNYSSELNVNALELEDSALYLCGSSDDRGPYNEQFFGPGTRLTVL.

The chain recombines TRBV20-1 with TRBJ2-1; weak D call: TRBD1 (5 bases). This CDR3 has 14 residues. Germline CDR1 reads DFQATT; CDR2 reads SNEGSKA (reference sequence). The V end was cut by 3 bases, the J end by 1 base, with 10 bases between. The CDR3 DNA reads as TGCAGTGCTAGCTTAGGGGCGTCCTACAATGAGCAGTTCTTC. It codes for CSASLGASYNEQFF.

The table lists this clonotype with many counts. The V and J genes are TRBV3-1 and TRBJ2-7, with unresolved D. The CDR3 is 12 residues long. V gave up 2 bases and J gave up 5 bases, with 7 bases separating them. Germline V gene lookup returns CDR1 LGHDT and CDR2 YNNKEL (reference sequence). The CDR3 protein is CASSQTGNEQYF. For the CDR3, the DNA is TGTGCCAGCAGCCAAACTGGGAACGAGCAGTACTTC.

The V call is TRBV20-1, the J call TRBJ2-7; a possible D gene is TRBD2 (5 bases). Germline V CDR1 and CDR2: DFQATT, SNEGSKA (reference sequence). CDR3 length: 15 amino acids. The V gene lost 3 bases and the J gene lost 2 bases, with 17 bases spanning the gap. The CDR3 DNA is TGCAGTGCTAGTCGTGGGAGCCTTTGGGCCTACGAGCAGTACTTC. It translates to CSASRGSLWAYEQYF.

This clonotype was seen many times. The V gene is TRBV28, the J gene TRBJ1-5, with 9 nucleotides matching TRBD1. This CDR3 is 15 amino acids long. V was pared by 5 bases and J by 3 bases, with 5 bases of the junction left unmatched. CDR1 and CDR2 (germline): MDHEN, SYDVKM. The CDR3 DNA is TGTGCCAGCAGTACCAGACAGGGGGACAATCAGCCCCAGCATTTT. Protein product: CASSTRQGDNQPQHF.

This clonotype was observed at least ten times. The V gene is TRBV6-2 or TRBV6-3, the J gene TRBJ2-2; possibly TRBD2 for D (5 bases). The CDR3 runs 15 residues. Looked up from germline, CDR1 is MNHEY and CDR2 is SVGEGT. Deletions cut 7 bases from V and 5 bases from J, with 17 bases between. For the CDR3, the DNA is TGTGCCAGCATCCACGGGCCTGGCGGGACCGGGGAGCTGTTTTTT. Translated, it gives CASIHGPGGTGELFF.

This clonotype was counted many times. The gene calls are TRBV7-6 and TRBJ2-1; TRBD2 is a possible D gene (5 bases). Germline V CDR1 and CDR2: SGHVS, FNYEAQ. Trimming took off 1 base at V and 5 bases at J, with 9 bases between the two ends. The CDR3 extends over 14 amino acids. The CDR3 bases are TGTGCCAGCAGCTTAGTTCAGAGGGACAATGAGCAGTTCTTC. This sequence encodes CASSLVQRDNEQFF.

This clonotype came up many times. A read error may account for a junction end that differs from germline. The rearrangement joins TRBV7-7 to TRBJ2-5; 10 bases are shared with TRBD2. Germline assignment: CDR1 SSHAT and CDR2 FNYEAQ (reference sequence). This CDR3 has 15 residues. The CDR3 nucleotides are TGTGCTAGCAGCACCGGACTAGCGGTGGGAGAGACCCAGTACTTC. Encoded protein: CASSTGLAVGETQYF.

This clonotype was counted ten times or more. The chain couples TRBV28 to TRBJ2-7, with 10 bases identical to TRBD1. Germline assignment: CDR1 MDHEN and CDR2 SYDVKM. The CDR3 runs to 15 residues. The V and J ends lost 5 bases and 7 bases, in that order; junction bases with no gene match: 11. In nucleotides, the CDR3 is TGTGCCAGCAGTCTAAGGGGACAGGGGTATAAAGAGCAGTACTTC. Translation: CASSLRGQGYKEQYF.

The table lists this clonotype with many counts. The chain employs TRBV6-1 and TRBJ2-1; 9 bases map to TRBD2. Per the germline V gene, CDR1 is MNHNS and CDR2 is SASEGT. The CDR3 has 14 amino acids. V lost 8 bases to trimming and J lost 9 bases; unmatched junction nucleotides: 11. CDR3 DNA: TGTGCCAGCCACGGATGGCTAGCGGGGTCTGAGCAGTTCTTC. As protein: CASHGWLAGSEQFF.

In this sample, this clonotype turned up many times. This chain connects TRBV20-1 to TRBJ2-1; tentatively, D is TRBD2 (6 bases). The CDR3 runs 14 residues. Germline loops: CDR1 DFQATT, CDR2 SNEGSKA (reference sequence). The chain's CDR3 is CRLRGIGAYNEQFF. The CDR3 nucleotides read TGCAGGCTCCGGGGGATAGGGGCCTACAATGAGCAGTTCTTC.

This clonotype has a count of ten or more. V is TRBV6-5 and J is TRBJ2-7; D might be TRBD1 (6 bases). CDR3 size: 13 residues. The V end lost 2 bases, the J end lost 2 bases, and 7 bases lay between the germline ends. Germline lookup yields CDR1 MNHEY and CDR2 SVGAGI. CDR3: CASSYQGTYEQYF. CDR3 sequence (DNA): TGTGCCAGCAGTTACCAGGGGACCTACGAGCAGTACTTC.

The rearrangement joins TRBV20-1 to TRBJ2-1; D is possibly TRBD1 (6 bases). V was pared by 3 bases and J by 0 bases, with 9 bases between. Per germline, CDR1 DFQATT and CDR2 SNEGSKA (reference sequence). The length of the CDR3 is 14 residues. This chain's CDR3 is CSARQGSSYNEQFF. The CDR3, as DNA: TGCAGTGCTAGGCAGGGGAGCTCCTACAATGAGCAGTTCTTC.

As concerns this clonotype: This may stem from a read error, because a much larger clone lies one nucleotide away. This rearrangement joins TRBV21-1 to TRBJ2-3; the tabulated D call, TRBD2, remains unverified against the DNA. TRBV21-1 is a pseudogene. CDR3 size: 19 residues. The CDR3 is CASLRDHPSSGINTDTQYF. The CDR3 DNA follows: TGTGCCAGCCTCCGGGACCACCCTTCTAGCGGGATTAACACAGATACGCAGTATTTT.

This clonotype was observed at least ten times. Here the CDR3 reads CASSLQTLAANEQFF. In DNA, the CDR3 is TGTGCCAGCAGCTTACAGACACTAGCGGCAAATGAGCAGTTCTTC. The J gene is TRBJ2-1, the V gene TRBV7-8; 8 positions agree with TRBD2. Germline CDR1 SGHVS, CDR2 FQNEAQ. With 2 bases clipped from V and 7 bases from J, the junction kept 7 bases outside the gene matches. The CDR3 totals 15 residues. The whole variable domain, remainder taken from reference TRBV7-8 and TRBJ2-1, is GAGVSQSPRYKVAKRGQDVALRCDPISGHVSLFWYQQALGQGPEFLTYFQNEAQLDKSGLPSDRFFAERPEGSVSTLKIQRTQQEDSAVYLCASSLQTLAANEQFFGPGTRLTVL.

In regard to this clonotype: Germline is not matched at one junction end, which may reflect a read error. The chain is built from TRBV5-1 and TRBJ2-5; either TRBD1 or TRBD2 may fit D (5 bases each). This CDR3 spans 11 amino acids. Germline values: CDR1 SGHRS, CDR2 YFSETQ. The CDR3 sequence: CASSRGETQCF. CDR3 coding DNA: TGCGCCAGCTCGAGGGGAGAGACCCAGTGCTTC.

The chain couples TRBV19 to TRBJ2-4; a weak D match, TRBD1 (7 bases). This CDR3 region has 15 residues. Germline-derived CDR1 and CDR2 are LNHDA and SQIVND (reference sequence). Trimming pared 5 bases from V and 2 bases from J, leaving 13 bases between. The CDR3 DNA is TGTGCCAGTAGTGATCCAGGGGGGTCCAAAAACATTCAGTACTTC. This codes for CASSDPGGSKNIQYF.

This clonotype was observed at least ten times. This rearrangement joins TRBV7-3 to TRBJ2-1; 7 bases line up with TRBD2. The CDR3 totals 13 residues. The germline CDR1 and CDR2 sequences are SGHTA and FQGTGA. V was clipped by 5 bases and J by 9 bases; unmatched bases: 7. In DNA, the CDR3 is TGTGCCAGCAGCCAGCGGGATGGCGGTGAGCAGTTCTTC. Protein product: CASSQRDGGEQFF.

This chain joins TRBV29-1 and TRBJ2-5; D call uncertain. CDR3 length: 12 residues. CDR1 SQVTM and CDR2 ANQGSEA come from the germline V gene. Trimming removed 5 bases at V and 1 base at J, with 8 bases between. The CDR3, as DNA: TGCAGCGTTTCACAGTTCCAAGAGACCCAGTACTTC. It specifies CSVSQFQETQYF.

This clonotype showed up many times. The chain joins TRBV9 to TRBJ2-3, with TRBD1 identical over 8 bases. The CDR3 is made up of 14 amino acids. Trimming at V came to 3 bases and at J to 4 bases, leaving 4 bases not matched to a gene. The germline CDR1 and CDR2 sequences are SGDLS and YYNGEE. As DNA, the CDR3 is TGTGCCAGCAGCGCCGGACAGGGACCAGATACGCAGTATTTT. Amino acids: CASSAGQGPDTQYF.

This clonotype was seen many times. The chain joins TRBV29-1 to TRBJ1-1; no definite D call. The CDR3 has 12 amino acids. CDR1 and CDR2 from the germline V gene are SQVTM and ANQGSEA. Trimming stripped 4 bases from V and 4 bases from J, with 10 bases between. CDR3 DNA: TGCAGCGTTGTCGGTCTAACCACTGAAGCTTTCTTT. Protein: CSVVGLTTEAFF.

This clonotype was observed a handful of times. The genes are TRBV12-3 or TRBV12-4 and TRBJ2-7, with a weak D call TRBD1 (6 bases). The CDR3 spans 14 residues. Trimming took off 7 bases at V and 0 bases at J, with 13 bases between the two ends. The CDR3 DNA reads TGTGCCAGCACCGGGACACCCAGCTCCTACGAGCAGTACTTC. Translating gives CASTGTPSSYEQYF.